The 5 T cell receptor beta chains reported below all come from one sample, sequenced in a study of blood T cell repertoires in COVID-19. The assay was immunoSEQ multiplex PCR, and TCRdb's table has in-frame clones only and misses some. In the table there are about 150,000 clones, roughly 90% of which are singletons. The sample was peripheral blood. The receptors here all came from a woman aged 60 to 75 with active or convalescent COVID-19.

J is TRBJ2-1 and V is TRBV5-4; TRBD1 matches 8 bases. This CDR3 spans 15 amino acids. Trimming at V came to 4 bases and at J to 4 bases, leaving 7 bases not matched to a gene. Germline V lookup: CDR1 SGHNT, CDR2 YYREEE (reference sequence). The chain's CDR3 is CASSLGQGPYNEQFF. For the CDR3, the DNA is TGTGCCAGCAGCCTCGGACAGGGACCTTACAATGAGCAGTTCTTC.

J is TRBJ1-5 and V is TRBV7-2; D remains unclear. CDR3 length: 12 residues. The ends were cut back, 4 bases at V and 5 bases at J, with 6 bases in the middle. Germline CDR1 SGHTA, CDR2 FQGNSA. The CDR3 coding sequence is TGTGCCAGCAGCTCGTTAGATCAGCCCCAGCATTTT. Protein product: CASSSLDQPQHF.

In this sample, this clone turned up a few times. CDR3: CASSDGTLNTGELFF. CDR3 nucleotide sequence: TGCGCCAGCAGTGATGGGACACTAAACACCGGGGAGCTGTTTTTT. The gene calls are TRBV10-1 and TRBJ2-2; D might be TRBD1 (6 bases). The CDR3 extends over 15 amino acids. In germline, CDR1 is WNHNN, CDR2 SYGVQD (reference sequence). V gave up 3 bases and J gave up 2 bases, with 10 bases separating them.

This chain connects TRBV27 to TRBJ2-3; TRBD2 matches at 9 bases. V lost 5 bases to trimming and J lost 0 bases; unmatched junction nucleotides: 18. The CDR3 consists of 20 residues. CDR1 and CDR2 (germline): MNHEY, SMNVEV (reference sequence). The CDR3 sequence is CASSPLRSGGLLGSTDTQYF. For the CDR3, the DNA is TGTGCCAGCAGTCCCCTGAGGAGCGGGGGGCTCCTAGGTAGCACAGATACGCAGTATTTT.

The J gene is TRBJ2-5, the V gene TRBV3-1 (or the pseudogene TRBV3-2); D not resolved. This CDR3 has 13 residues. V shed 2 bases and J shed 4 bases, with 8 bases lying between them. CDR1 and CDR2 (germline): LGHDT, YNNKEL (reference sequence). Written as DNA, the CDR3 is TGTGCCAGCAGCCAATCTAGGTCAGAGACCCAGTACTTC. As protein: CASSQSRSETQYF.